Shown below are 2 T cell receptor beta chains from a single sample sequenced in a study of identical twins. TCRdb re-derived calls from the 5' RACE reads in MiXCR, one entry per CDR3 protein. Altogether under 900,000 distinct CDR3 sequences are present, 15% to 20% being singletons, with the ten largest covering around 12%. These data were likewise used in another study, on T cells expressing NK-cell markers.

The sequenced material came from PBMCs. The receptors originated from a young woman in good health.

The table lists this clonotype with a few counts. This sequence joins TRBV6-2 or TRBV6-3 and TRBJ2-1; 7 bases line up with TRBD1. Germline CDR1 MNHEY, CDR2 SVGEGT. The trim removed 6 bases at V and 8 bases at J, leaving 13 bases unmatched. The CDR3 runs to 15 residues. In DNA, the CDR3 is TGTGCCAGCAGCCAAAAGGGCCCAGGGGGACATGAGCAGTTCTTC. Translation: CASSQKGPGGHEQFF.

This clonotype was seen a few times. J is TRBJ2-5 and V is TRBV10-3, with D possibly TRBD1 on 6 matching bases. Germline CDR1 is ENHRY and CDR2 is SYGVKD. This CDR3 is built from 13 residues. Trimming shortened V by 4 bases and J by 1 base, and 7 bases separated the two germline ends. The CDR3 loop reads CAISVQGQETQYF. CDR3 sequence (DNA): TGTGCCATCAGTGTACAGGGCCAAGAGACCCAGTACTTC.